Following are 26 T cell receptor beta chains from one sample sequenced in a study of shared clonotypes between healthy human individuals. CD45RO-negative cells were positively selected for CCR7, leaving out terminally differentiated effector memory CD45RA+ cells. The protocol was immunoSEQ multiplex PCR, while the TCRdb copy is restricted to in-frame clones and leaves out a portion. The sample gives over 2 million clones, about 95% of which show up once; roughly 1% is in the top ten. Sequencing was done on a sample of naive CD8+ T cells sorted from blood. All receptors derive from a man aged 18 to 29 in good health.

The chain has TRBV6-1 and TRBJ2-7; TRBD1 matches 9 bases. The CDR3 is 14 residues long. J lost 5 bases, V lost 6 bases, and 8 bases had no gene match. Germline-derived CDR1 and CDR2 are MNHNS and SASEGT. The CDR3 protein is CASRGTGFENEQYF. CDR3 coding DNA: TGTGCCAGCAGGGGGACAGGGTTTGAGAACGAGCAGTACTTC.

A word on this clone: Other nucleotide sequences in the sample specify the same CDR3. The J gene is TRBJ1-2, the V gene TRBV6-5; a weak D match, TRBD1 (5 bases). The CDR3 covers 13 residues. V dropped 8 bases and J dropped 4 bases, with 14 bases sitting between them. Germline assignment: CDR1 MNHEY and CDR2 SVGAGI. CDR3 protein: CASSSQGPYGYTF. The CDR3 coding sequence is TGTGCCAGCTCCTCCCAGGGCCCCTATGGCTACACCTTC.

The chain links TRBV13 to TRBJ1-6, with 7 bases identical to TRBD1. The CDR3 runs to 16 residues. The V gene's germline CDR1 is PRHDT and CDR2 FYEKMQ (reference sequence). With V trimmed by 4 bases and J by 7 bases, 10 bases remained unmatched. The CDR3 DNA follows: TGTGCCAGCAGCTCCGACTCCGGGACAGCAAATTCACCCCTCCACTTT. As protein: CASSSDSGTANSPLHF.

Written as DNA, the CDR3 is TGTGCCACCGAGGGAAGGATCTCCTTAACTAGCGGGATCGGGGAGACCCAGTACTTC. Translating it yields CATEGRISLTSGIGETQYF. This rearrangement joins TRBV15 to TRBJ2-5, with 10 bases lining up with TRBD2. CDR1 is LNHNV and CDR2 is YYDKDF in the germline V gene (reference sequence). V gave up 8 bases and J gave up 5 bases; unmatched junction bases: 23. The CDR3 totals 19 residues.

Concerning this clone itself: Other DNA sequences from this sample encode an identical CDR3 as well. The gene calls are TRBV18 and TRBJ1-1; D ambiguous. CDR3 size: 13 residues. The V end lost 0 bases, the J end lost 2 bases, and 4 bases lay between the germline ends. CDR1 is KGHSH, CDR2 LQKENI, per germline. CDR3 loop: CASSPPPNTEAFF. In nucleotides, the CDR3 is TGTGCCAGCTCACCACCGCCAAACACTGAAGCTTTCTTT.

This sequence joins TRBV19 and TRBJ1-6; tentatively, D is TRBD1 (6 bases). The V end lost 6 bases, the J end lost 8 bases, and 11 bases lay between the germline ends. The CDR3 runs 13 residues. The germline CDR1 and CDR2 sequences are LNHDA and SQIVND (reference sequence). The CDR3 DNA is TGTGCCAGTAGCTTCGGGGGCGATTCACCCCTCCACTTT. Translated, it gives CASSFGGDSPLHF.

This chain uses TRBV10-1 with TRBJ2-7, with 7 bases matching TRBD1. Germline trimming cut 0 bases from V and 2 bases from J; bases unmatched to any gene: 4. Germline V lookup: CDR1 WNHNN, CDR2 SYGVQD (reference sequence). The CDR3 has 15 residues. CDR3 nucleotide sequence: TGCGCCAGCAGTGAGTCCCGAACAGGGGCCTACGAGCAGTACTTC. Translated: CASSESRTGAYEQYF.

This clone appeared once. The chain carries TRBV27 and TRBJ2-2; no definite D call. With 5 bases removed from V and 3 bases from J, the gap between germline ends came to 13 bases. There are 15 residues in the CDR3. Germline V gives CDR1 MNHEY, CDR2 SMNVEV (reference sequence). In DNA form, the CDR3 reads TGTGCCAGCAGTCCCCAACGGCCGTACACCGGGGAGCTGTTTTTT. Translation: CASSPQRPYTGELFF.

The rearrangement links TRBV10-3 to TRBJ2-7, with TRBD2 as a possible D gene (6 bases). Deletions cut 1 base from V and 6 bases from J, with 16 bases between. This CDR3 is 15 amino acids long. Germline V gives CDR1 ENHRY, CDR2 SYGVKD. The CDR3 is CAISEFVEGPGEQYF. DNA of the CDR3: TGTGCCATCAGTGAGTTTGTGGAGGGACCTGGCGAGCAGTACTTC.

The rearrangement links TRBV6-1 to TRBJ1-4, with D perhaps TRBD1 (6 bases). Germline V gives CDR1 MNHNS, CDR2 SASEGT. Trimming stripped 3 bases from V and 8 bases from J, with 13 bases between. The CDR3 is 14 residues long. The CDR3 reads CASSEGAFQEKLFF. The CDR3 DNA sequence: TGTGCCAGCAGTGAGGGGGCCTTTCAAGAAAAACTGTTTTTT.

On this clone itself: Other DNA sequences in the sample encode the same CDR3. The V call is TRBV9, the J call TRBJ2-5, with 7 positions matching TRBD1. Germline V gene data show CDR1 as SGDLS and CDR2 as YYNGEE. V was clipped by 4 bases and J by 3 bases; unmatched bases: 6. The CDR3 length is 14 residues. Here the CDR3 reads CASSTSGTEETQYF. CDR3 bases: TGTGCCAGCAGCACAAGTGGGACAGAAGAGACCCAGTACTTC.

The CDR3 sequence is CASSPSGTSLKGGDYEQYF. As DNA, the CDR3 is TGTGCCAGCAGCCCGTCCGGGACTAGCCTCAAGGGGGGCGACTACGAGCAGTACTTC. V usage is TRBV7-9 and J usage is TRBJ2-7, with 9 nucleotides matching TRBD2. The CDR3 runs 19 residues. Germline V gene lookup returns CDR1 SEHNR and CDR2 FQNEAQ (reference sequence). The J segment lost 3 bases and the V segment lost 5 bases, leaving 20 bases of the junction unmatched.

The J gene is TRBJ2-1, the V gene TRBV4-1; D is ambiguous. The ends were cut back, 1 base at V and 0 bases at J, with 10 bases in the middle. Germline lookup yields CDR1 MGHRA and CDR2 YSYEKL. This CDR3 is 16 amino acids long. The CDR3 DNA reads as TGCGCCAGCAGCCAAGCTGGCGGAAACTCCTACAATGAGCAGTTCTTC. Translated: CASSQAGGNSYNEQFF.

The rearrangement joins TRBV9 to TRBJ2-1; D may be TRBD2 (6 bases). The germline V and J ends were trimmed by 0 bases and 3 bases, with 13 bases remaining between them. This CDR3 region has 16 residues. From germline, CDR1 is SGDLS and CDR2 YYNGEE. CDR3 residues: CASSVERIAVYNEQFF. CDR3 nucleotide sequence: TGTGCCAGCAGCGTAGAGAGAATAGCGGTCTACAATGAGCAGTTCTTC.

CDR3 sequence reads: CASSYGSGGTTDTQYF. CDR3 DNA: TGTGCCAGCAGTTACGGTAGCGGGGGGACAACAGATACGCAGTATTTT. The chain recombines TRBV6-5 with TRBJ2-3; 10 bases fit TRBD2. Per germline, CDR1 MNHEY and CDR2 SVGAGI. Unmatched junction bases numbered 5, after V lost 2 bases and J lost 3 bases. This CDR3 has 16 residues.

V gene TRBV2 combines with J gene TRBJ2-7; perhaps TRBD2 as D (6 bases). There are 14 residues in the CDR3. V lost 2 bases and J lost 5, with 13 bases in between. The germline V gene has CDR1 SNHLY and CDR2 FYNNEI. DNA for the CDR3: TGTGCCAGCAGTGAATTAGGAGGGTCGCACGAGCAGTACTTC. Translation gives CASSELGGSHEQYF.

The chain recombines TRBV4-3 with TRBJ2-2; D is unresolved. There are 17 residues in the CDR3. Germline CDR1 reads LGHNA; CDR2 reads YSLEER. V lost 0 bases, J lost 3 bases, and 14 bases lay in between. The CDR3, as DNA: TGCGCCAGCAGCCAAGATGTTACGGGCGTGCACACCGGGGAGCTGTTTTTT. It translates to CASSQDVTGVHTGELFF.

The rearrangement links TRBV4-1 to TRBJ2-7; TRBD1 is a possible D gene (6 bases). This CDR3 comprises 16 residues. Germline V gives CDR1 MGHRA, CDR2 YSYEKL. Trimming took off 0 bases at V and 1 base at J, with 13 bases between the two ends. In DNA, the CDR3 is TGCGCCAGCAGCCAAGAAGGAGTCCAGGGGTCCTACGAGCAGTACTTC. Its translation is CASSQEGVQGSYEQYF.

This chain uses TRBV28 with TRBJ1-4; 9 nucleotides match TRBD1. Germline lookup yields CDR1 MDHEN and CDR2 SYDVKM. The trim removed 6 bases at V and 6 bases at J, leaving 8 bases unmatched. The CDR3 is 15 residues long. This CDR3 reads CASSHTGGDYEKLFF. The CDR3, as DNA: TGTGCCAGCAGCCACACAGGGGGCGATTATGAAAAACTGTTTTTT.

As to this clone: Other DNA sequences within the sample encode an identical CDR3. The DNA of the CDR3 is TGCGCCAGCAGCCAAGATCGGAGAGAGACCCAGTACTTC. This codes for CASSQDRRETQYF. The chain recombines TRBV4-1 with TRBJ2-5; D uncertain. CDR3 length: 13 amino acids. CDR1 and CDR2 (germline): MGHRA, YSYEKL. The V end lost 0 bases, the J end lost 4 bases, and 6 bases lay between the germline ends.

Worth noting for this clone: The junction differs from germline at one of its ends, possibly a read error. Within the sample, other DNA sequences also encode this same CDR3. The chain has TRBV7-9 and TRBJ2-7, with TRBD2 matching 8 bases. The CDR3 has 14 amino acids. The germline V gene has CDR1 SEHNR and CDR2 FQNEAQ (reference sequence). Written as DNA, the CDR3 is TGTGCCAGCAGCTCAGAACTAGCGGTCTACGAGCAATACTTC. Translating it yields CASSSELAVYEQYF.

The V gene is TRBV5-1, the J gene TRBJ1-1; D is uncertain. Between the trimmed V and J ends, which lost 5 bases and 1 base, there was a span of 15 bases. The CDR3 sequence is 15 residues long. Germline V gives CDR1 SGHRS, CDR2 YFSETQ. The CDR3 DNA reads TGCGCCAGCAGTCCCGTTTGGGGAACGAACACTGAAGCTTTCTTT. This translates into CASSPVWGTNTEAFF.

This clone has only one observation. The chain joins TRBV6-5 to TRBJ1-1; TRBD1 matches at 7 bases. This CDR3 is built from 14 residues. Germline-derived CDR1 and CDR2 are MNHEY and SVGAGI. Losses at the gene ends were 6 bases for V and 0 bases for J; bases not matched to a gene: 4. For the CDR3, the DNA is TGTGCCAGCAGCCCACAGGGGATGAACACTGAAGCTTTCTTT. Its translation: CASSPQGMNTEAFF.

The chain employs TRBV2 and TRBJ2-3, with 9 positions matching TRBD1. CDR1 is SNHLY and CDR2 is FYNNEI in the germline V gene. Unmatched junction bases numbered 0, after V lost 4 bases and J lost 4 bases. CDR3 size: 13 residues. CDR3 sequence reads: CASSGTGADTQYF. Here the CDR3 DNA reads TGTGCCAGCAGTGGGACAGGGGCAGATACGCAGTATTTT.

The chain recombines TRBV30 with TRBJ2-1; 8 bases map to TRBD2. Germline values: CDR1 GTSNPN, CDR2 SVGIG (reference sequence). V lost 0 bases to trimming and J lost 4 bases; unmatched junction nucleotides: 5. The CDR3 totals 15 residues. The CDR3 DNA follows: TGTGCCTGGAGTGTACTTGCTAGCGGGTACAATGAGCAGTTCTTC. Translation: CAWSVLASGYNEQFF.

The rearrangement links TRBV6-5 to TRBJ2-1, with 13 bases that match TRBD2. Germline V gene data show CDR1 as MNHEY and CDR2 as SVGAGI. The CDR3 loop spans 15 amino acids. Losses at the gene ends were 7 bases for V and 9 bases for J; bases not matched to a gene: 9. CDR3 DNA sequence: TGTGCCAGCACAGGGACTAGCGGGATCGTCGGTGAGCAGTTCTTC. Encoded protein: CASTGTSGIVGEQFF.